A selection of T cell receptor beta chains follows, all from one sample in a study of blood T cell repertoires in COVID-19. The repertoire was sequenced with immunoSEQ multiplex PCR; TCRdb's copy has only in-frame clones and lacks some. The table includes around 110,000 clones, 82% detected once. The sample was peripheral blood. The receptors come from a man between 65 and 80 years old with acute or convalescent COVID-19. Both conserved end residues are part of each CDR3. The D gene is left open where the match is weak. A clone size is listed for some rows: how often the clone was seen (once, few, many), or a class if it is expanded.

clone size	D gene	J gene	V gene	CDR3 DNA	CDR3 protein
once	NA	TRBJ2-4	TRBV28	TGTGCCAGCAGTTTAGGGTCTTCGGGACTCGACAAAAACATTCAGTACTTC	CASSLGSSGLDKNIQYF
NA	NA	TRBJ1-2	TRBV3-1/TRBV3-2	TGTGCCAGCAGCCAAGATTACCGCGGCCCCTATGGCTACACCTTC	CASSQDYRGPYGYTF
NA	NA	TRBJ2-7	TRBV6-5	TGTGCCAGCAGTTACACCGGGCCTCGGGGGGCGTACGAGCAGTACTTC	CASSYTGPRGAYEQYF
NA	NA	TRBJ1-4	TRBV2	TGTGCCAGCAGGAGACAAAGTTACAATGAAAAACTGTTTTTT	CASRRQSYNEKLFF
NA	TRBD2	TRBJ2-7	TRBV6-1	TGTGCCAGCAGTGAGTCGGCCGGGAGGAGCGAGCAGTACTTC	CASSESAGRSEQYF
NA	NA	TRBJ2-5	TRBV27	TGTGCCAGCAGTCCTCTGGCGGTCCAAGAGACCCAGTACTTC	CASSPLAVQETQYF
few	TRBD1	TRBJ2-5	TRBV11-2	TGTGCCAGCAGCTTTCCCCCGGGACAGTACCAAGAGACCCAGTACTTC	CASSFPPGQYQETQYF
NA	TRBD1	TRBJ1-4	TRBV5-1	TGCGCCAGCAGGGGACAGGTTGCAACTAATGAAAAACTGTTTTTT	CASRGQVATNEKLFF
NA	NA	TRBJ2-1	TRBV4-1	TGCGCCAGCAGCCAAGGACTTCCTTACAATGAGCAGTTCTTC	CASSQGLPYNEQFF
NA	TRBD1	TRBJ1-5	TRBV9	TGTGCCAGCAGCCCTAGGGGGACAGGGAATCAGCCCCAGCATTTT	CASSPRGTGNQPQHF
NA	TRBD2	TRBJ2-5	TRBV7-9	TGTGCCACATATACCGGGACTAGCGGGAGAGGAGAGACCCAGTACTTC	CATYTGTSGRGETQYF
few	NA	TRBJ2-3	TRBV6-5	TGTGCCGGCCAGGGGGGCCAACCGGGAGATACGCAGTATTTT	CAGQGGQPGDTQYF
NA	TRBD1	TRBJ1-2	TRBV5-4	TGTGCCAGCAGCTTGTACAGGGGATATGGCTACACCTTC	CASSLYRGYGYTF
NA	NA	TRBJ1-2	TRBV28	TGTGCCAGCAGTTCACAGGGAAAGTATGGCTACACCTTC	CASSSQGKYGYTF
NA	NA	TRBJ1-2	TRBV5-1	TGCGCCAGCAGCTCCCCCGGGACAAAGTATGGCTACACCTTC	CASSSPGTKYGYTF
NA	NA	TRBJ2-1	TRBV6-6	TGTGCCAGCCGACAGGAAAGGGTGGGCTCCTACAATGAGCAGTTCTTC	CASRQERVGSYNEQFF
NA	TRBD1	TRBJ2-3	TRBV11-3	TGTGCCAGCAGCTTAACCTCCGGGACAGCAGATACGCAGTATTTT	CASSLTSGTADTQYF
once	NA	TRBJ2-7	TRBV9	TGTGCCAGCAGCGTAGATCCCAGTACACCCTACGAGCAGTACTTC	CASSVDPSTPYEQYF
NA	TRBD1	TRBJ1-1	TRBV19	TGTGCCAGTAGACCTATCATATTAGGGACAGCGAACACTGAAGCTTTCTTT	CASRPIILGTANTEAFF
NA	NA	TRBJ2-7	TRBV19	TGTGCCAGTAGCCGGTTTGGGGGCGCGATGGACGAGCAGTACTTC	CASSRFGGAMDEQYF
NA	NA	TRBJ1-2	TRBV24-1	TGTGCCACCAGTGATCCTACGGGGGGCTATGGCTACACCTTC	CATSDPTGGYGYTF
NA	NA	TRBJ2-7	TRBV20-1	TGCAGTGCTTCGAGGGGGTGGGAGCAGTACTTC	CSASRGWEQYF
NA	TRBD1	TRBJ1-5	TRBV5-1	TGCGCCAGCAGCTTAGAGGGGGCAGGCAATCAGCCCCAGCATTTT	CASSLEGAGNQPQHF
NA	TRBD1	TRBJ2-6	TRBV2	TGTGCCAGCAGTCGACAGGGGGCTGGGGCCAACGTCCTGACTTTC	CASSRQGAGANVLTF
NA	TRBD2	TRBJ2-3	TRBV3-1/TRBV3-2	TGTGCCAGCCGGACTAGTGGAGTGGATACGCAGTATTTT	CASRTSGVDTQYF
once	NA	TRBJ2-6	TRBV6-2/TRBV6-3	TGTGCCAGCAGTTACGGAGGCTCTGGGGCCAACGTCCTGACTTTC	CASSYGGSGANVLTF
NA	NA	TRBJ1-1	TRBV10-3	TGTGCCATCAGCGACGCGGGGGCACGGAACACTGAAGCTTTCTTT	CAISDAGARNTEAFF
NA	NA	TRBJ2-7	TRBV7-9	TGTGCCAGCAGCTCTCAGGGCGCGGGGATATCCGAGCAGTACTTC	CASSSQGAGISEQYF
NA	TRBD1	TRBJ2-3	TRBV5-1	TGCGCCAGCAGCTTGACAGGGGGCAACACAGATACGCAGTATTTT	CASSLTGGNTDTQYF
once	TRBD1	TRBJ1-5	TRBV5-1	TGCGCCAGCAGCTTGGGGGAGACAGGGGGACAGCCCCAGCATTTT	CASSLGETGGQPQHF
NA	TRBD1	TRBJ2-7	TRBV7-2	TGTGCCAGCAGCCGGGACAGGGGTTCCTACGAGCAGTACTTC	CASSRDRGSYEQYF
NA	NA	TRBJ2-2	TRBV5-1	TGCGCCAGCAGCTTGGAACTAGTCACCGGGGAGCTGTTTTTT	CASSLELVTGELFF
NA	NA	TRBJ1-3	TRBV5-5	TGTGCCAGCAGCTCCCCCTCGACAGGACGTGGAAACACCATATATTTT	CASSSPSTGRGNTIYF
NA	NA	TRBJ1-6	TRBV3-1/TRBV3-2	TGTGCCAGCAGCCAAGGCGGTTTCAGCTCCTATAATTCACCCCTCCACTTT	CASSQGGFSSYNSPLHF
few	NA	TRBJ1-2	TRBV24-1	TGTGCCACCAGTGATTTGCCTACCAGGGGCTATGGCTACACCTTC	CATSDLPTRGYGYTF
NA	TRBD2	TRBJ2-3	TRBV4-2	TGTGCCAGCAGCCAAGCCGCCGGGGGACTAGCCGGGGATACGCAGTATTTT	CASSQAAGGLAGDTQYF
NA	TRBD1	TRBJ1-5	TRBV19	TGTGCCAGTAGTGTGTACACAGGGGGCGCCCCCAGAGCCCAGCATTTT	CASSVYTGGAPRAQHF
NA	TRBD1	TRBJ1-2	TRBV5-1	TGCGCCAGCAGCGGACAGGGCGAAGGGGATGGCTACACCTTC	CASSGQGEGDGYTF
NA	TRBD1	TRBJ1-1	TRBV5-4	TGTGCCAGCAGCCTTACAGGGGACACTGAAGCTTTCTTT	CASSLTGDTEAFF
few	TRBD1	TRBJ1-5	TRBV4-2	TGTGCCAGCAGCCAAGACCCACAGGGGGATCAGCCCCAGCATTTT	CASSQDPQGDQPQHF
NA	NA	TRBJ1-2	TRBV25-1	TGTGCCAGCAGTGTAACCGGCTATGGCTACACCTTC	CASSVTGYGYTF
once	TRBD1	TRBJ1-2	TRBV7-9	TGTGCCAGCAGCTTTGGGGGACAGAATGGCTACACCTTC	CASSFGGQNGYTF
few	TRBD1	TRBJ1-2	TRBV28	TGTGCCAGCAGTTTAACAGGGGGCGGCTATGGCTACACCTTC	CASSLTGGGYGYTF
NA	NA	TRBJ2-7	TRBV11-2	TGTGCCAGCAGCTTAGCGGTTCTTACAGTTAACTACGAGCAGTACTTC	CASSLAVLTVNYEQYF
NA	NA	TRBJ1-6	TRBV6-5	TGTGCCAGCAGTTACTCGGAGGTCAGAAATTCACCCCTCCACTTT	CASSYSEVRNSPLHF
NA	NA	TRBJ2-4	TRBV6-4	TGTGCCAGCAGTGACACCGAGGGCTCGGGCAAAAACATTCAGTACTTC	CASSDTEGSGKNIQYF
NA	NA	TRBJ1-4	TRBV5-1	TGCGCCAGCAGCCTACAGGGCGGGCCAACTAATGAAAAACTGTTTTTT	CASSLQGGPTNEKLFF
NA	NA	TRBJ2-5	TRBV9	TGTGCCAGCAGCGGCGGACTTAACCAAGAGACCCAGTACTTC	CASSGGLNQETQYF
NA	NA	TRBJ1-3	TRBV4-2	TGTGCCAGCAGCCCCAGTTACAGGGCTGGAAACACCATATATTTT	CASSPSYRAGNTIYF
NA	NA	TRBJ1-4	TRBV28	TGTGCCAGCAGTTTATCCGGGTTTAATGAAAAACTGTTTTTT	CASSLSGFNEKLFF
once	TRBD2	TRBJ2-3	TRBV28	TGTGCCAGCAATTCCCGACTAGCGGGAACAGATACGCAGTATTTT	CASNSRLAGTDTQYF
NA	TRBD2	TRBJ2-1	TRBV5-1	TGCGCCAGCAGCTTGCCTAGCGGGGAGGCCGAGCAGTTCTTC	CASSLPSGEAEQFF
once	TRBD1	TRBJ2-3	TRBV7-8	TGTGCCAGCAGCTTAGATCGGACAGGGGCAGATACGCAGTATTTT	CASSLDRTGADTQYF
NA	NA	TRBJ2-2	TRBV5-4	TGTGCCAGCAGTTCGAGACAGGTACTGAACACCGGGGAGCTGTTTTTT	CASSSRQVLNTGELFF
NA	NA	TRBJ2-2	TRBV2	TGTGCCAGCAGTGCAGTAGGGCAGGGTCGTACCGGGGAGCTGTTTTTT	CASSAVGQGRTGELFF